Listed below are T cell receptor beta chains from one sample, sequenced in a study of OX40 agonist ivuxolimab in advanced cancers. Profiling relied on immunoSEQ multiplex PCR, and the TCRdb table lists in-frame clones only, not all of them. The sample has roughly 76,000 clones; 85% to 90% are singletons. Sequencing used CD4+ or CD8+ T cells sorted from blood, obtained in a trial of the OX40 agonist ivuxolimab. The origin of the receptors is an adult with an advanced solid tumor such as melanoma, head and neck, liver or kidney cancer. Each CDR3 is given without its conserved first and last residue.

v_call	j_call	cdr3_length	cdr3_aa
TRBV6-5	TRBJ2-1	14	ASSYDSGGIYNEQF
TRBV9	TRBJ2-1	13	ASSPGVGGYNEQF
TRBV5-1	TRBJ1-1	11	ASSLVGDTEAF
TRBV10-3	TRBJ2-2	13	AISEGQPNTGELF
TRBV10-3	TRBJ1-5	13	AISDSRTVGQPQH
TRBV9	TRBJ1-2	12	ASSVARENYGYT
TRBV6-5	TRBJ2-2	12	ASTSGRGTGELF
TRBV6-6	TRBJ2-1	12	ASSDRDTYNEQF
TRBV7-8	TRBJ2-3	14	ASSSSGGALTDTQY
TRBV9	TRBJ2-2	12	ASSVGGAVGELF